The rows below give T cell receptor beta chains drawn from one sample of a study of PD-L1 blockade in urothelial cancer. The assay was immunoSEQ multiplex PCR, and TCRdb's table has in-frame clones only and misses some. The sample has under 130,000 clones, around 85% seen once. The sample in question was PBMCs, obtained around atezolizumab (anti-PD-L1) treatment. These receptors were taken from a man in his fifties with urothelial cancer. CDR3s include the opening cysteine and the closing phenylalanine or tryptophan. Fields, in order: V gene, J gene, clone size, D gene, CDR3 protein, CDR3 DNA. The D gene is left open where the match is weak. A row's size may be missing; if present it is once, few, many or a size class.

>TRBV5-5|TRBJ2-4|NA|NA
CASSSPRDSQNIQYF
TGTGCCAGCAGCTCGCCGCGGGACAGTCAAAACATTCAGTACTTC
>TRBV5-1|TRBJ2-1|NA|TRBD2
CASSRSVAGPNEQFF
TGCGCCAGCAGCCGATCAGTAGCGGGACCCAATGAGCAGTTCTTC
>TRBV5-4|TRBJ2-4|NA|NA
CASSFVGSGAKNIQYF
TGTGCCAGCAGCTTCGTTGGGAGCGGAGCCAAAAACATTCAGTACTTC
>TRBV28|TRBJ1-6|few|TRBD1
CASRPPYRGNSPLHF
TGTGCCAGCAGACCGCCGTACAGGGGTAATTCACCCCTCCACTTT
>TRBV5-1|TRBJ2-5|NA|NA
CASSLPEETQYF
TGCGCCAGCAGCTTGCCAGAAGAGACCCAGTACTTC
>TRBV30|TRBJ2-7|NA|TRBD1
CAWDRGPYEQYF
TGTGCCTGGGACAGGGGGCCCTACGAGCAGTACTTC
>TRBV14|TRBJ2-7|NA|TRBD2
CASSHQREEYYEQYF
TGTGCCAGCAGCCACCAGCGGGAGGAGTACTACGAGCAGTACTTC
>TRBV14|TRBJ2-7|NA|NA
CASSQDLRFYEQYF
TGTGCCAGCAGCCAAGATCTCCGGTTTTACGAGCAGTACTTC
>TRBV9|TRBJ1-6|NA|NA
CASSDSGTYNSPLHF
TGTGCCAGCAGCGATTCAGGGACCTATAATTCACCCCTCCACTTT
>TRBV9|TRBJ2-1|once|TRBD2
CASSVRSSGTSNEQFF
TGTGCCAGCAGCGTAAGGTCCAGCGGGACGAGCAATGAGCAGTTCTTC
>TRBV5-8|TRBJ2-1|NA|TRBD2
CASSLVKGGLAVGEQFF
TGTGCCAGCAGCTTGGTCAAAGGGGGACTAGCAGTTGGGGAGCAGTTCTTC
>TRBV7-2|TRBJ2-1|NA|TRBD2
CASSLFAGLTYNEQFF
TGTGCCAGCAGCTTATTTGCGGGACTAACCTACAATGAGCAGTTCTTC
>TRBV7-9|TRBJ1-4|NA|NA
CASSLEETEGVELFF
TGTGCCAGCAGCTTAGAAGAGACGGAAGGGGTAGAACTGTTTTTT
>TRBV11-2|TRBJ1-1|NA|NA
CASSLVTGRRAFF
TGTGCCAGCAGCTTAGTAACAGGGCGGAGAGCTTTCTTT
>TRBV9|TRBJ1-6|NA|NA
CASSTRALNSPLHF
TGTGCCAGCAGCACTAGGGCCCTGAATTCACCCCTCCACTTT
>TRBV11-2|TRBJ2-1|NA|TRBD2
CASSLGLAGVGEQFF
TGTGCCAGCAGCCTCGGACTAGCGGGAGTTGGTGAGCAGTTCTTC
>TRBV11-2|TRBJ1-3|NA|NA
CASSSLAGAFGNTIYF
TGTGCCAGCAGCTCCCTAGCGGGGGCTTTTGGAAACACCATATATTTT
>TRBV28|TRBJ2-7|NA|TRBD2
CASKASGRATYEQYF
TGTGCCAGCAAGGCCAGCGGGAGGGCCACCTACGAGCAGTACTTC
>TRBV4-2|TRBJ1-2|NA|NA
CASSQDFGSRGGGYTF
TGTGCCAGCAGCCAAGATTTCGGGAGCAGGGGAGGGGGCTACACCTTC
>TRBV6-6|TRBJ1-2|NA|NA
CASSYEGRDYGYTF
TGTGCCAGCAGTTACGAGGGTAGGGACTATGGCTACACCTTC
>TRBV18|TRBJ2-7|NA|TRBD2
CASSPRLAGDYEQYF
TGTGCCAGCTCACCGCGACTAGCGGGAGACTACGAGCAGTACTTC
>TRBV6-1|TRBJ2-5|NA|TRBD2
CASSEARGSGGNQETQYF
TGTGCCAGCAGTGAAGCCAGGGGTAGCGGGGGCAACCAAGAGACCCAGTACTTC
>TRBV5-5|TRBJ1-1|NA|TRBD1
CASRPTGPRGMNTEAFF
TGTGCCAGCAGGCCGACAGGGCCCAGAGGGATGAACACTGAAGCTTTCTTT
>TRBV15|TRBJ1-1|NA|NA
CATSRDRDTEAFF
TGTGCCACCAGCAGAGATCGAGACACTGAAGCTTTCTTT
>TRBV5-6|TRBJ2-7|once|TRBD1
CASSLLGTGAYEQYF
TGTGCCAGCAGCTTGTTAGGGACAGGGGCCTACGAGCAGTACTTC
>TRBV18|TRBJ1-5|few|TRBD1
CASSPGQGLQPQHF
TGTGCCAGCTCACCGGGACAGGGCCTTCAGCCCCAGCATTTT